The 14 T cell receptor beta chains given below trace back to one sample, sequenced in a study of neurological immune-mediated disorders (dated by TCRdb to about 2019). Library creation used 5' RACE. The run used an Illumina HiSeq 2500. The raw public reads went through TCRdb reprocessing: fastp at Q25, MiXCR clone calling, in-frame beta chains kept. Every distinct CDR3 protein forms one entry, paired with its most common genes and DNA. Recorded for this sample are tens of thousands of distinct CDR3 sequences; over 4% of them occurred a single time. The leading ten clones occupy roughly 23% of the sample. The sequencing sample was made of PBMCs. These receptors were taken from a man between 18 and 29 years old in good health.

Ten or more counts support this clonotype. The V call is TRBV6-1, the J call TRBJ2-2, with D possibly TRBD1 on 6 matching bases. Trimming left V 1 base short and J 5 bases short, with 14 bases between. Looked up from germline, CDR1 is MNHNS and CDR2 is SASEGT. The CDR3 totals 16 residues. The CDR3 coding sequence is TGTGCCAGCAGTGAAGTACAGGGTGGGGTGACCGGGGAGCTGTTTTTT. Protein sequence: CASSEVQGGVTGELFF.

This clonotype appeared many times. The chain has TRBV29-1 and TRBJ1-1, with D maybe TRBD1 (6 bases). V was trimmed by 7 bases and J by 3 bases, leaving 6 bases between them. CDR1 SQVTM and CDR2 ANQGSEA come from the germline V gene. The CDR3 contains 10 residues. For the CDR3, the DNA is TGCAGCGCAGGGGACACTGAAGCTTTCTTT. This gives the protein CSAGDTEAFF.

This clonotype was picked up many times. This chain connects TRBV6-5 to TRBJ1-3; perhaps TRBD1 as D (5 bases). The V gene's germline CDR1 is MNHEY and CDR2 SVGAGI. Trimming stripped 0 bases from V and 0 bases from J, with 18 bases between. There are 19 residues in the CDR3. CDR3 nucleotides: TGTGCCAGCAGTTACTCGACCTGGGGGTTCTCCCTCTCTGGAAACACCATATATTTT. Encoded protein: CASSYSTWGFSLSGNTIYF.

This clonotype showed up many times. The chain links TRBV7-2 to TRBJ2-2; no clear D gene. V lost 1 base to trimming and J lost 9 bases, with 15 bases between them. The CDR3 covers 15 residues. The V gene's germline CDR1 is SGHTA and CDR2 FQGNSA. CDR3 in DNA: TGTGCCAGCAGCTTAGGGGGTCCCACCCAAAGGGAGCTGTTTTTT. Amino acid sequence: CASSLGGPTQRELFF.

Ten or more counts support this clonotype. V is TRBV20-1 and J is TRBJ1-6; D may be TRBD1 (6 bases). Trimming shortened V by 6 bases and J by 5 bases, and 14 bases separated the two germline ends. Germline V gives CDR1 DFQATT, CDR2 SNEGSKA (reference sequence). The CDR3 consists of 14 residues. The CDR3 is CSASQGLHNSPLHF. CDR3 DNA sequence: TGCAGTGCATCACAGGGCCTCCATAATTCACCCCTCCACTTT.

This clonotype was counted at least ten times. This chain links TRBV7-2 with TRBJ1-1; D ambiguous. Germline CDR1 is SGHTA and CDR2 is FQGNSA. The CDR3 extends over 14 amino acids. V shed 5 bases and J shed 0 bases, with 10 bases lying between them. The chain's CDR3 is CASSNQGVNTEAFF. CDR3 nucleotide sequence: TGTGCCAGCAGCAACCAAGGAGTGAACACTGAAGCTTTCTTT.

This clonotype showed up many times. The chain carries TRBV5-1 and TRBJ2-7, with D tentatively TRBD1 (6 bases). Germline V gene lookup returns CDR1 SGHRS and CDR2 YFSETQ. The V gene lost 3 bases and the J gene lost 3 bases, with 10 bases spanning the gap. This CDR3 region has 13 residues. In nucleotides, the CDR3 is TGCGCCAGCAGCTCCGGACAGAACTACGAGCAGTACTTC. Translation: CASSSGQNYEQYF. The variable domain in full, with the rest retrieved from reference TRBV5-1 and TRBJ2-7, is KAGVTQTPRYLIKTRGQQVTLSCSPISGHRSVSWYQQTPGQGLQFLFEYFSETQRNKGNFPGRFSGRQFSNSRSEMNVSTLELGDSALYLCASSSGQNYEQYFGPGTRLTVT.

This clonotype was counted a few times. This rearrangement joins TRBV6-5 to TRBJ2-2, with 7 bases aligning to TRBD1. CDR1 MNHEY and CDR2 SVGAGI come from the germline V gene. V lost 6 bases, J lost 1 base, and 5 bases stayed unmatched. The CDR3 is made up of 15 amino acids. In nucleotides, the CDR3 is TGTGCCAGCAGAACAGGGGCCCTGAACACCGGGGAGCTGTTTTTT. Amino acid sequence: CASRTGALNTGELFF.

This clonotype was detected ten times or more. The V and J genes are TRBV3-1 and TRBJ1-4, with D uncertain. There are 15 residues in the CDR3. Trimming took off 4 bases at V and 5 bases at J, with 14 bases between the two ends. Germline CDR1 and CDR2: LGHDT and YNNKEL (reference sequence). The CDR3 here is CASSLAAGDNEKLFF. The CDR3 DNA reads TGTGCCAGCAGCCTTGCTGCAGGAGACAATGAAAAACTGTTTTTT.

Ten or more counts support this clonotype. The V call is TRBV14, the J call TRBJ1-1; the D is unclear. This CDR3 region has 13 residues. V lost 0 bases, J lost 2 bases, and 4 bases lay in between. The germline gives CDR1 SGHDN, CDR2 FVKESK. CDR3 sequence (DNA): TGTGCCAGCAGCCAAGATCTAAACACTGAAGCTTTCTTT. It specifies CASSQDLNTEAFF.

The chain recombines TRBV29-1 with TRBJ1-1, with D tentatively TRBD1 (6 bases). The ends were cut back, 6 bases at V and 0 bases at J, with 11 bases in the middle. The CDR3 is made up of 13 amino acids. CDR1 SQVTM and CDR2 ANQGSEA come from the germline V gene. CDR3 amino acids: CSVRGQMNTEAFF. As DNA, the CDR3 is TGCAGCGTCAGAGGACAGATGAACACTGAAGCTTTCTTT.

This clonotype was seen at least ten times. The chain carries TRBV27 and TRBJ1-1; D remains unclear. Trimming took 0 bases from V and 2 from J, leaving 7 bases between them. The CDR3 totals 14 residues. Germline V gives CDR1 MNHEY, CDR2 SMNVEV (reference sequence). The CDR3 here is CASSLSSINTEAFF. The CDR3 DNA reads TGTGCCAGCAGTTTATCCTCCATAAACACTGAAGCTTTCTTT.

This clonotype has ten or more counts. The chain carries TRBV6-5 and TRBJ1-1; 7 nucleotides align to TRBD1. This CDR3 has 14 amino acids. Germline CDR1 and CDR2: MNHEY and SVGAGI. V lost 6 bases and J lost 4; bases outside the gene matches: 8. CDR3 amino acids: CASSLQGSVTEAFF. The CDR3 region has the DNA TGTGCCAGCAGCTTACAGGGGTCGGTCACTGAAGCTTTCTTT.

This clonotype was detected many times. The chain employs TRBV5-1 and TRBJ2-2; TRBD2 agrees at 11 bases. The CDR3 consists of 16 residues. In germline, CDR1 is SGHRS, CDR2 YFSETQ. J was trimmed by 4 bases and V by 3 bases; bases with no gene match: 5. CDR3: CASSSTGTSGTGELFF. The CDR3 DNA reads TGCGCCAGCAGCTCTACCGGGACTAGCGGCACCGGGGAGCTGTTTTTT.